This T cell receptor (beta chain) was sequenced in a study of shared clonotypes between healthy human individuals. Study-wide background: The cohort comprised a couple of women and a few men. Their ages spanned 18 to 49 years.

Positively selected for CCR7, the CD45RO-negative cells used as naive CD8 cells excluded terminally differentiated effector memory CD45RA+ cells. On sorted subsets, replicate PCRs used about 0.2 ug DNA, or about 33,000 T cell genomes. Libraries were prepared by immunoSEQ multiplex PCR; TCRdb keeps only in-frame clonotypes and omits some of them. The sample includes roughly 590,000 clones, around 95% of them seen just once. The germline CDR1 and CDR2 sequences are MGHDK and SYGVNS. V was cut by 5 bases and J by 2 bases, with 9 bases left in between. The CDR3 covers 13 residues. Sample: naive CD8+ T cells sorted from blood. J is TRBJ1-2 and V is TRBV25-1, with D maybe TRBD1 (5 bases). This sequence originates from a woman younger than 45 in good health. This CDR3 is CASSWGENYGYTF. The CDR3 DNA reads as TGTGCCAGCAGTTGGGGGGAAAACTATGGCTACACCTTC.